This paragraph reports one T cell receptor beta chain. What it recognizes is unknown. The source of the sample is a study of CXCR3-negative and CXCR3-positive naive CD8 T cells. Every subset of CD8+ T cells was sorted in triplicate at some 310,000 cells each. Cells classed as naive CD8+ T cells were CD45RO-CCR7+CD27+CD95-. This CDR3 contains 14 residues. CDR1 is SGHVS, CDR2 FNYEAQ, per germline. Whole-study findings and limits: Higher TRB CDR3 hydrophobicity marked CXCR3-positive naive cells relative to CXCR3-negative naive cells. Naive cells, whether CXCR3-negative or CXCR3-positive, had similar TRBV-TRBJ usage, while memory cells differed. Sequencing showed both naive subsets with comparably high diversity, and memory CD8+ cells much lower.

Via 5' RACE with UMI labels, TRB cDNA libraries were prepared. Reprocessing the 5' RACE reads, TCRdb reports a single entry for every CDR3 protein and omits DNA. The sample table sets out about 98,000 distinct CDR3 sequences. The clonotype originates from a human donor in good health. Some clones in this sample may be carry-over from other donors' samples. The sequenced sample was naive CXCR3+ CD8+ T cells from blood. The subset was: CD45RO-CCR7+CD27+CD95- naive CD8+ T cells expressing CXCR3 (TNR3+). The chain uses TRBV7-6 and TRBJ2-1. CDR3 residues: CASSLDRSQNEQFF.